Listed below are T cell receptor beta chains from one sample, sequenced in a study of breast tumors, draining lymph nodes, adjacent tissues. TCRdb recomputed calls from the multiplex PCR reads with MiXCR, one row per CDR3 protein. The data contain more than 50,000 distinct CDR3 sequences, roughly 41% of them singletons. The material sequenced was breast tumor tissue. The origin of the receptors is a female donor with breast cancer. Some clones in this sample may be carry-over from other donors' samples. The CDR3 runs from the conserved cysteine through the conserved F or W. A D gene is named only where the DNA matches it firmly. Clone size is shown for a subset of rows, as once, few, many or a class of expanded clone.

>many|.|TRBJ1-1|TRBV20-1
TGCAGTGCATCTGACCCCTTGAACACTGAAGCTTTCTTT
CSASDPLNTEAFF
>.|TRBD1|TRBJ2-5|TRBV20-1
TGCAGTGCTCCACACAGACAGGGACAAGCGACCCAGTACTTC
CSAPHRQGQATQYF
>once|.|TRBJ2-1|TRBV6-6
TGTGCCAGCAGTAACTCTCCTTCGGGGCAGGGAGACAATGAGCAGTTCTTC
CASSNSPSGQGDNEQFF
>.|TRBD2|TRBJ2-1|TRBV9
TGTGCCAGCAGCGCACGAACTAGCGGGAGATTTTGGGATGAGCAGTTCTTC
CASSARTSGRFWDEQFF
>.|TRBD2|TRBJ2-5|TRBV20-1
TGCAGTGTTAGGTCTCCCCCTAGCGGGAGAGGAGAGACCCAGTACTTC
CSVRSPPSGRGETQYF
>.|TRBD2|TRBJ2-1|TRBV15
TGTGCCACCAGCCAAAATCCAACTAGCGGGAGTATGAATGAGCAGTTCTTC
CATSQNPTSGSMNEQFF
>.|.|TRBJ1-1|TRBV30
TGTGCCTGGAGAACAGCGAACACTGAAGCTTTCTTT
CAWRTANTEAFF
>many|TRBD1|TRBJ2-7|TRBV4-1
TGCGCCAGCAGCCGAGGACAGGGGTTGTACGAGCAGTACTTC
CASSRGQGLYEQYF
>many|.|TRBJ2-2|TRBV5-6
TGTGCCAGCAGCTTTCCAGGGGTGACCGGGGAGCTGTTTTTT
CASSFPGVTGELFF
>many|.|TRBJ1-5|TRBV11-3
TGTGCCAGCAGCCTGACAGGTAGTCAGCCCCAGCATTTT
CASSLTGSQPQHF